This T cell receptor (beta chain) is from a study of control samples from healthy donors and cancer patients. Profiled with immunoSEQ multiplex PCR; TCRdb holds only in-frame clones, not every one. The table lists around 120,000 clones, approximately 95% of them singletons. Trimming cost V 4 bases and J 4 bases; bases outside gene matches: 17. CDR1 is SGDLS, CDR2 YYNGEE, per germline. The CDR3 has 18 residues. The chain carries TRBV9 and TRBJ2-1; TRBD1 agrees at 7 bases. The sequencing sample was made of blood. The receptor's source is a man younger than 45 in good health. CDR3 sequence (DNA): TGTGCCAGCAGCCCGACGACCTCGACAGGGCCGGAGTACAATGAGCAGTTCTTC. Translating it yields CASSPTTSTGPEYNEQFF.